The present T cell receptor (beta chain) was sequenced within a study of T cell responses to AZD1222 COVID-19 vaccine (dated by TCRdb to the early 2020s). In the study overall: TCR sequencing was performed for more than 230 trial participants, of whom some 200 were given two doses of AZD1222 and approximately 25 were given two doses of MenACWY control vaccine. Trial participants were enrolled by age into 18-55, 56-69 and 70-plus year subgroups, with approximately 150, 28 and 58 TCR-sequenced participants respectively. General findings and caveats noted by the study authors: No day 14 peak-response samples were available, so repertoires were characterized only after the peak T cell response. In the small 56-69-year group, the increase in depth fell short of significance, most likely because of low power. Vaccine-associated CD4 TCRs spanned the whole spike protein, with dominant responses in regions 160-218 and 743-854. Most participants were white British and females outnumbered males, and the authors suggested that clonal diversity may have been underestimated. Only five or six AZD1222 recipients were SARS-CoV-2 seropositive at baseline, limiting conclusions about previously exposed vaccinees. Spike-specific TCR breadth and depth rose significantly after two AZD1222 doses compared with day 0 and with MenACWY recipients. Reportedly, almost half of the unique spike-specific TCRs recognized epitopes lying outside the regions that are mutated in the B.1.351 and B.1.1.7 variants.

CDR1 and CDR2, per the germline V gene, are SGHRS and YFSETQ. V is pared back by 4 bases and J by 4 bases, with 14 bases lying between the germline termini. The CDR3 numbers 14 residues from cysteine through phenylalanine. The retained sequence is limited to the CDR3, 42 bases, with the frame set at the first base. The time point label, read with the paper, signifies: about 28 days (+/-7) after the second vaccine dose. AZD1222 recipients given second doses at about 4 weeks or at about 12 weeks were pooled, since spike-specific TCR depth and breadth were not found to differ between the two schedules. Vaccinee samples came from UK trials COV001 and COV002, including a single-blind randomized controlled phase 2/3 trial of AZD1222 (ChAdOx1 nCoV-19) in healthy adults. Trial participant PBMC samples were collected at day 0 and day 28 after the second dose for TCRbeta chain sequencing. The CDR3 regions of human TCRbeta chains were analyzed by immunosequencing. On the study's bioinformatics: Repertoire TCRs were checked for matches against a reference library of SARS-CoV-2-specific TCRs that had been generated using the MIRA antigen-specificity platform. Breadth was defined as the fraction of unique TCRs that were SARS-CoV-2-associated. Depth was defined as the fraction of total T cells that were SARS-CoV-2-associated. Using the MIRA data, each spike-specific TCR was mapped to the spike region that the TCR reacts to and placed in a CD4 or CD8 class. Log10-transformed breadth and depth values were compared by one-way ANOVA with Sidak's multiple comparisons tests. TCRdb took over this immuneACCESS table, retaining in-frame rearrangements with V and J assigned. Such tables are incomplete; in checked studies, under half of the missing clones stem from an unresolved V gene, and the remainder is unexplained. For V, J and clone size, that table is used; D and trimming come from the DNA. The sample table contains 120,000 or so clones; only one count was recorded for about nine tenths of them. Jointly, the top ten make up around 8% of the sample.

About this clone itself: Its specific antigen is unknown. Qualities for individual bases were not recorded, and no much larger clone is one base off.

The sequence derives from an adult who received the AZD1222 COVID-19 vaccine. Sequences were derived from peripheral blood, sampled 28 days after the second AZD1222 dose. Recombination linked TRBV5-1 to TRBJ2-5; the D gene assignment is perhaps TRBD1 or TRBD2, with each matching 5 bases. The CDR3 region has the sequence CASSRDPGRETQYF. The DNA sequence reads TGCGCCAGCAGCCGGGATCCGGGACGAGAGACCCAGTACTTC.